This T cell receptor beta chain was sequenced in a study of blood T cell repertoires in COVID-19. Overall study: There were acute and convalescent COVID-19 samples, and they came from the United States, Italy and Spain.

The Seattle patients, enrolled during active infection, were followed longitudinally. The method was immunoSEQ multiplex PCR; TCRdb's version includes in-frame clones alone and lacks a portion of them. This table holds about 150,000 clones, around 82% found once. The sample was peripheral blood. The clonotype originates from a man aged 55-75 years with COVID-19, enrolled during active disease.

The CDR3 protein is CASSQGGTGNQPQHF. The CDR3 DNA follows: TGTGCCAGCAGCCAAGGCGGGACAGGCAATCAGCCCCAGCATTTT. The chain uses TRBV3-1 (or the pseudogene TRBV3-2) and TRBJ1-5, with 7 bases aligning to TRBD1. CDR1 is LGHDT, CDR2 YNNKEL, per germline (reference sequence). This CDR3 contains 15 residues. Trimming took 1 base from V and 2 from J; bases not matched to a gene: 2.